This T cell receptor (beta chain) was sequenced during a study of identical twins. The CDR3 is made up of 10 amino acids. Looked up from germline, CDR1 is SQVTM and CDR2 is ANQGSEA. The germline V and J ends were trimmed by 7 bases and 7 bases, with 8 bases remaining between them. This clonotype was picked up many times. Template switching, a step in the protocol, added a universal primer site, and cDNA carried unique molecular identifiers. TCRdb reanalysed the 5' RACE reads using MiXCR and keeps one entry per CDR3 protein. The sample shows fewer than 250,000 distinct CDR3 sequences, around 7.6% of them seen only once. The sample was also reused in another study, on yellow fever vaccine responses in identical twins.

The chain combines TRBV29-1 with TRBJ2-1; D tentatively reads TRBD1 or TRBD2 (6 bases each). The clonotype originates from a woman under 30 in good health. The specimen sequenced was CD8+ T cells sorted from blood. The CDR3 is CSGGANEQFF. In DNA, the CDR3 is TGCAGCGGGGGGGCGAATGAGCAGTTCTTC.